This T cell receptor (beta chain) was observed in a study of sequential checkpoint blockade in melanoma. Study summary: Arm A got nivolumab then ipilimumab; arm B the reverse, 1:1. After both sequences, patients received maintenance nivolumab.

The treatment is: randomized to nivolumab then ipilimumab (arm A) or the reverse (arm B). PBMC sorting kept live CD3+CD8+ cells without CD19 or CD56. Data came from immunoSEQ multiplex PCR; TCRdb stores just in-frame clones and leaves some out. The sample shows approximately 13,000 clones, around 77% of them seen only once. In germline, CDR1 is MRHNA, CDR2 SNTAGT. Trimming left V 3 bases short and J 4 bases short, with 12 bases between. The CDR3 loop spans 14 amino acids. Sequencing was performed on CD8+ T cells sorted from blood (inferred from file names), taken from a patient given nivolumab and ipilimumab in sequence. The TCR originated in a human patient with melanoma. Some clones in this sample may be carry-over from other donors' samples. The chain combines TRBV6-4 with TRBJ1-1; D remains unclear. CDR3 in amino acids: CASSEGGGGTEAFF. DNA for the CDR3: TGTGCCAGCAGTGAAGGTGGTGGCGGCACTGAAGCTTTCTTT.